Each of the 14 T cell receptor beta chains below was sequenced from the same sample in a study of blood T cells in healthy people across ages. Primers used in a second PCR of roughly 6 to 11 cycles were a sample-barcoded 5' primer and a J-beta primer mix. TCRdb redid the calling of the 5' RACE reads with MiXCR, one entry per CDR3 protein. This sample has approximately 780,000 distinct CDR3 sequences, with roughly 24% found just once. The data also belong to a second study, concerning T cells of mothers and their children.

The sample taken for sequencing was blood. The receptors derive from a boy between 10 and 17 years old in good health.

The chain links TRBV7-9 to TRBJ2-4, with 7 bases matching TRBD1. This CDR3 region has 14 residues. With V trimmed by 3 bases and J by 5 bases, 4 bases remained unmatched. CDR1 and CDR2 from the germline V gene are SEHNR and FQNEAQ (reference sequence). The CDR3 loop reads CASSFGTDENIQYF. DNA for the CDR3: TGTGCCAGCAGCTTTGGGACAGACGAAAACATTCAGTACTTC.

The rearrangement links TRBV30 to TRBJ2-1; 7 bases align to TRBD1. J gave up 7 bases and V 2 bases, and 2 bases lay outside the gene matches. CDR1 GTSNPN and CDR2 SVGIG come from the germline V gene (reference sequence). The CDR3 has 12 residues. DNA of the CDR3: TGTGCCTGGAGTCCGACAGGGAATGAGCAGTTCTTC. Protein product: CAWSPTGNEQFF. Full variable domain (missing parts from reference TRBV30 and TRBJ2-1): SQTIHQWPATLVQPVGSPLSLECTVEGTSNPNLYWYRQAAGRGLQLLFYSVGIGQISSEVPQNLSASRPQDRQFILSSKKLLLSDSGFYLCAWSPTGNEQFFGPGTRLTVL.

This chain joins TRBV6-1 and TRBJ2-5; 10 bases agree with TRBD2. V dropped 2 bases and J dropped 5; count of bases not matched to a gene: 5. The CDR3 is 15 residues long. The germline V gene encodes CDR1 MNHNS and CDR2 SASEGT. CDR3 sequence: CASSETPTSGETQYF. The CDR3 DNA reads TGTGCCAGCAGTGAAACCCCGACTAGCGGGGAGACCCAGTACTTC.

This clonotype appeared many times. This chain connects TRBV7-6 to TRBJ2-5; 8 nucleotides match TRBD1. This CDR3 is 14 amino acids long. The J segment lost 4 bases and the V segment lost 1 base, leaving 2 bases of the junction unmatched. Germline V lookup: CDR1 SGHVS, CDR2 FNYEAQ. DNA for the CDR3: TGTGCCAGCAGCTTAGACAGGGGGGCAGAGACCCAGTACTTC. It yields the protein CASSLDRGAETQYF.

This clonotype showed up just a few times. This chain links TRBV7-9 with TRBJ2-5, with D possibly TRBD2 on 5 matching bases. This CDR3 spans 14 amino acids. Germline CDR1 is SEHNR and CDR2 is FQNEAQ (reference sequence). The ends were cut back, 2 bases at V and 2 bases at J, with 9 bases in the middle. CDR3 loop: CASSLIGLQETQYF. The CDR3, as DNA: TGTGCCAGCAGCTTAATAGGACTTCAAGAGACCCAGTACTTC.

This clonotype was detected many times. The chain links TRBV20-1 to TRBJ2-5, with TRBD1 identical over 8 bases. Germline loops: CDR1 DFQATT, CDR2 SNEGSKA (reference sequence). The CDR3 totals 14 residues. The V gene end was trimmed by 3 bases and the J gene end by 2 bases; junction bases not matched to a gene: 5. CDR3 residues: CSARTGEPQETQYF. CDR3 DNA sequence: TGCAGTGCTAGGACAGGGGAGCCTCAAGAGACCCAGTACTTC.

This clonotype was picked up a small number of times. The chain employs TRBV20-1 and TRBJ1-4; 7 nucleotides align to TRBD1. V lost 0 bases and J lost 8; bases outside the gene matches: 15. CDR1 and CDR2 from the germline V gene are DFQATT and SNEGSKA (reference sequence). The CDR3 is 17 amino acids. The CDR3 sequence: CSARDGGRGGNWEKLFF. CDR3 coding DNA: TGCAGTGCTAGAGACGGGGGTAGAGGGGGCAATTGGGAAAAACTGTTTTTT.

This clonotype was counted between two and nine times. This chain uses TRBV12-3 or TRBV12-4 with TRBJ1-3; no firm D call. V lost 4 bases to trimming and J lost 0 bases, with 13 bases between them. CDR3 length: 16 residues. The DNA of the CDR3 is TGTGCCAGCAGTTCTTGGACGGTGAGCTCTGGAAACACCATATATTTT. Encoded protein: CASSSWTVSSGNTIYF.

This clonotype was detected a few times. The chain joins TRBV27 to TRBJ2-3; TRBD2 aligns across 9 bases. The CDR3 length is 16 residues. The V and J ends lost 10 bases and 5 bases, in that order; junction bases with no gene match: 16. From germline, CDR1 is MNHEY and CDR2 SMNVEV (reference sequence). This CDR3 reads CATRNGGGDLRDTQYF. CDR3 nucleotides: TGTGCCACCCGAAACGGCGGGGGGGATTTAAGAGATACGCAGTATTTT.

J is TRBJ2-3 and V is TRBV20-1, with D maybe TRBD2 (6 bases). The ends were cut back, 5 bases at V and 5 bases at J, with 23 bases in the middle. Germline CDR1 reads DFQATT; CDR2 reads SNEGSKA (reference sequence). The CDR3 runs to 16 residues. CDR3 in amino acids: CSAGGRDGPARDTQYF. The CDR3 bases are TGCAGTGCTGGGGGGAGAGACGGTCCTGCCAGAGATACGCAGTATTTT.

The table lists this clonotype with a few counts. The genes are TRBV6-5 and TRBJ2-2; 9 bases agree with TRBD2. V was pared by 4 bases and J by 2 bases, with 8 bases of the junction left unmatched. CDR1 is MNHEY, CDR2 SVGAGI, per germline. The CDR3 has 17 amino acids. In DNA form, the CDR3 reads TGTGCCAGCAGTTTACCCGCGGGAGGGAGCAACACCGGGGAGCTGTTTTTT. Its translation: CASSLPAGGSNTGELFF.

The table lists this clonotype with many counts. The chain employs TRBV6-5 and TRBJ1-5; D not resolved. Germline CDR1 is MNHEY and CDR2 is SVGAGI. V was cut by 5 bases and J by 1 base, with 12 bases left in between. This CDR3 region has 15 residues. The CDR3 spells CASSPLPGSNQPQHF. The CDR3 nucleotides are TGTGCCAGCAGTCCGCTCCCGGGGAGCAATCAGCCCCAGCATTTT.

The CDR3 sequence is CSVEGGLDQPPYEQYF. CDR3 nucleotide sequence: TGCAGCGTTGAAGGTGGGCTCGATCAGCCCCCCTACGAGCAGTACTTC. V and J are TRBV29-1 and TRBJ2-7; the D is unclear. V lost 1 base to trimming and J lost 2 bases, with 18 bases between them. Germline lookup yields CDR1 SQVTM and CDR2 ANQGSEA. The CDR3 totals 16 residues.

This clonotype was observed a few times. The rearrangement joins TRBV11-2 to TRBJ2-1, with 9 nucleotides matching TRBD1. The CDR3 contains 15 residues. The V segment lost 2 bases and the J segment 5 bases; nucleotides outside the gene matches: 4. Germline loops: CDR1 SGHAT, CDR2 FQNNGV. Here the CDR3 DNA reads TGTGCCAGCAGCTTAAGGGACAGGGTTAACAATGAGCAGTTCTTC. Translation gives CASSLRDRVNNEQFF.